This TCR beta chain was documented in a study of CD8 T cells in ankylosing spondylitis. General study results and limits: Characteristic of ankylosing spondylitis blood, it appeared, was a TCR beta motif comprising roughly eight highly homologous variants. Existing reports had already noted some motif variants in reactive arthritis synovial fluid and blood. Disease-linked clones were CD8+ and relatively rare in peripheral blood.

The TCR beta libraries were generated through quantitative 5'-RACE incorporating molecular barcodes. TCRdb re-called the 5' RACE reads with MiXCR, one entry per CDR3 protein. The sample has 670,000 or so distinct CDR3 sequences, around 20% seen once. The V gene end was trimmed by 0 bases and the J gene end by 5 bases; junction bases not matched to a gene: 1. This CDR3 is 13 amino acids long. The germline V gene has CDR1 GTSNPN and CDR2 SVGIG (reference sequence). For this clonotype: The antigen remains undetermined.

The sample comprised blood, either unsorted or a sorted T cell fraction (not recorded which). The V call is TRBV30, the J call TRBJ1-2; 9 positions match TRBD1. The clonotype comes from a male donor with ankylosing spondylitis. CDR3 nucleotides: TGTGCCTGGAGTGTTGACAGGGGGTATGGCTACACCTTC. Amino acids: CAWSVDRGYGYTF.